This T cell receptor (beta chain) was found in a study of blood T cell repertoires in COVID-19. Trimming shortened V by 6 bases and J by 7 bases, and 15 bases separated the two germline ends. The CDR3 loop spans 13 amino acids. The germline V gene encodes CDR1 SNHLY and CDR2 FYNNEI. In the original workflow: For nucleated cells, counts were estimated from reference gene primer amplification. Here immunoSEQ multiplex PCR was the method, and the copy in TCRdb shows in-frame clones only, minus some. From that table come the V and J calls and clone size; the DNA was used to work out D and trimming. Among approximately 190,000 clones listed, less than 90% were seen once.

This sequence originates from a woman between 40 and 50 years old with acute or convalescent COVID-19. This sequence joins TRBV2 and TRBJ1-1; tentative D call: TRBD1 (6 bases). Source material: peripheral blood. CDR3 sequence reads: CASSTGHLREAFF. CDR3 DNA sequence: TGTGCCAGCAGCACGGGACACCTACGTGAAGCTTTCTTT. Drawing the rest from reference TRBV2 and TRBJ1-1, the complete variable domain is EPEVTQTPSHQVTQMGQEVILRCVPISNHLYFYWYRQILGQKVEFLVSFYNNEISEKSEIFDDQFSVERPDGSNFTLKIRSTKLEDSAMYFCASSTGHLREAFFGQGTRLTVV.